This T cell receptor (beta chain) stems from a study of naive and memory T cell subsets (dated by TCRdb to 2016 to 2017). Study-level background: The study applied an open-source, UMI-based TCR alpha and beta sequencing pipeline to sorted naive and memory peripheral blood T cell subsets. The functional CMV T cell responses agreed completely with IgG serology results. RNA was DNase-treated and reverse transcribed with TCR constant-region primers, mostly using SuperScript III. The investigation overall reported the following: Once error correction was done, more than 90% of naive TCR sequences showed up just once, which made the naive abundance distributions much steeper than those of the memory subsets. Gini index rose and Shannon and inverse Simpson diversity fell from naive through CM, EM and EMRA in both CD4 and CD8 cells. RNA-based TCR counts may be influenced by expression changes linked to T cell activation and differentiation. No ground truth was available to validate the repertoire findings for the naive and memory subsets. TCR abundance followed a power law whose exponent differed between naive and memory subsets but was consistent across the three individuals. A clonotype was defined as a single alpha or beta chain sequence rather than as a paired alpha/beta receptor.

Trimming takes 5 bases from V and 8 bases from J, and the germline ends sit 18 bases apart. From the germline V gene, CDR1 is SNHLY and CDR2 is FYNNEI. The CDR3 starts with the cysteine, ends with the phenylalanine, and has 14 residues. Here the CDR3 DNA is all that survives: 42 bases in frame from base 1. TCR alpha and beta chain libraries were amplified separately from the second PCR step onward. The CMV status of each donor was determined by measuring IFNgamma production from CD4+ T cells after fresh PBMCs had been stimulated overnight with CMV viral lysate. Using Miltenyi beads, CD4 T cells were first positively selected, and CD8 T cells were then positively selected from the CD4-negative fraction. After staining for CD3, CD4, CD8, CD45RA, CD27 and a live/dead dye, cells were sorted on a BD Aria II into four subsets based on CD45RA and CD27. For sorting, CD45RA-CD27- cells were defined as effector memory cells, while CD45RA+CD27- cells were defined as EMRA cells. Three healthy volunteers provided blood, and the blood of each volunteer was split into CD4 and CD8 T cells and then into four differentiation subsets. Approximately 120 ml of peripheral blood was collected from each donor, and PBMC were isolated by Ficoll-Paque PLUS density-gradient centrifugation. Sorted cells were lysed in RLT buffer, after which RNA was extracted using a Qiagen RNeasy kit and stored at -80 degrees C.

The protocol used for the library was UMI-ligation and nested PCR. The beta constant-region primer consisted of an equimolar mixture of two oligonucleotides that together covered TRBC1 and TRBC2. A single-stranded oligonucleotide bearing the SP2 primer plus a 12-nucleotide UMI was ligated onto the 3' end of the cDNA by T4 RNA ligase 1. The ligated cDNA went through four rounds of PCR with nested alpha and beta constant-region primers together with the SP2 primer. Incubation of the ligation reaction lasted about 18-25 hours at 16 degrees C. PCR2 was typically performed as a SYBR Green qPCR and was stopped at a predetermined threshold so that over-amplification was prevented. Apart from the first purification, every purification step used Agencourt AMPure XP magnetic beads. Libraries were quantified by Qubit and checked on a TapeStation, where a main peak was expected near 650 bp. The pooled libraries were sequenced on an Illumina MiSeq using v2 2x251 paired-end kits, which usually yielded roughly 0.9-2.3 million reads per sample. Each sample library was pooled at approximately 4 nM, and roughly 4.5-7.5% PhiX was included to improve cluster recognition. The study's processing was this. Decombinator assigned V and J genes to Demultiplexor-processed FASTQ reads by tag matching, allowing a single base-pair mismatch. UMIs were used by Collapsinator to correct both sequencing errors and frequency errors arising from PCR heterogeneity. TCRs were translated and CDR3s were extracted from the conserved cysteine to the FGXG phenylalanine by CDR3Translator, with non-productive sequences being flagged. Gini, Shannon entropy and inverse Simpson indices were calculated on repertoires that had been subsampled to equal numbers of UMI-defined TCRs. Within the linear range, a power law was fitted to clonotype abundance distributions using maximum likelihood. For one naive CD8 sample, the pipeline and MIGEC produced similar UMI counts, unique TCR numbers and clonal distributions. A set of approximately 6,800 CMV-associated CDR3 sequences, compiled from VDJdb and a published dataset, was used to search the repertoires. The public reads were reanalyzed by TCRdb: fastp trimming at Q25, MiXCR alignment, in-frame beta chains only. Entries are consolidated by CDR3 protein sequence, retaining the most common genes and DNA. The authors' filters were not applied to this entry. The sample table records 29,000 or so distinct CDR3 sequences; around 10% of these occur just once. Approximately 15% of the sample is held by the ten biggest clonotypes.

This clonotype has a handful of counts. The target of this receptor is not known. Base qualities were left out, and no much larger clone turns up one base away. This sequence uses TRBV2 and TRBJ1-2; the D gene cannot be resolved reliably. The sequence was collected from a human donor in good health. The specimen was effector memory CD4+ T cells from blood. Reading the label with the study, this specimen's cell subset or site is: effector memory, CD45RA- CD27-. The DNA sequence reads TGTGCCAGCAGTATAACCGGGAGTCCGACGGGCTACACCTTC. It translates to CASSITGSPTGYTF. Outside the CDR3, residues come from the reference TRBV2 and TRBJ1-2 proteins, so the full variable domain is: EPEVTQTPSHQVTQMGQEVILRCVPISNHLYFYWYRQILGQKVEFLVSFYNNEISEKSEIFDDQFSVERPDGSNFTLKIRSTKLEDSAMYFCASSITGSPTGYTFGSGTRLTVV.